Listed below are T cell receptor beta chains from one sample, sequenced in a study of cytomegalovirus exposure and HLA in healthy donors. Assay: immunoSEQ multiplex PCR; the TCRdb copy retains only in-frame clones and omits some. The sample consists of some 150,000 clones, over 80% of them appearing once. The sequencing sample was made of PBMCs. The receptors were sampled from a man younger than 35 in good health and CMV-seropositive. The CDR3 runs from the conserved cysteine through the conserved F or W. D genes are given only for firm matches. Clone sizes are given selectively: once, few, many, or a class where the clone is expanded.

D gene | clone size | J gene | V gene | CDR3 protein | CDR3 DNA
. | . | TRBJ2-3 | TRBV7-9 | CASSSSPLVGRTDTQYF | TGTGCCAGCAGCTCCTCCCCCCTAGTGGGTCGCACAGATACGCAGTATTTT
. | few | TRBJ1-2 | TRBV7-8 | CASSLGHLNYGYTF | TGTGCCAGCAGCTTAGGACACTTAAACTATGGCTACACCTTC
. | . | TRBJ2-4 | TRBV2 | CASDRTEAKNIQYF | TGTGCCAGCGACAGAACAGAAGCCAAAAACATTCAGTACTTC
. | . | TRBJ1-1 | TRBV6-6 | CASTYPGEGTEAFF | TGTGCCAGCACCTACCCTGGTGAGGGCACTGAAGCTTTCTTT
TRBD1 | . | TRBJ2-1 | TRBV5-1 | CASSFGQGGNEQFF | TGCGCCAGCAGCTTCGGACAGGGGGGTAATGAGCAGTTCTTC
TRBD2 | . | TRBJ2-3 | TRBV19 | CASSTRGLAGSPSTDTQYF | TGTGCCAGTAGTACCCGCGGACTAGCGGGGAGCCCTAGCACAGATACGCAGTATTTT
TRBD2 | . | TRBJ2-1 | TRBV28 | CASSLYLSSSGGAGNEQFF | TGTGCCAGCAGTTTATATCTATCGTCTAGCGGGGGGGCCGGGAATGAGCAGTTCTTC
. | . | TRBJ2-7 | TRBV21-1 | CASSKEGGEQYF | TGTGCCAGCAGCAAAGAGGGGGGGGAGCAGTACTTC
. | . | TRBJ1-2 | TRBV7-9 | CASSGTGPNYGYTF | TGTGCCAGCAGCGGCACAGGGCCCAACTATGGCTACACCTTC
. | . | TRBJ2-1 | TRBV30 | CAWNRGARRNEQFF | TGTGCCTGGAACCGCGGCGCCCGGCGGAATGAGCAGTTCTTC
. | . | TRBJ1-5 | TRBV11-2 | CASSLLSGQPQHF | TGTGCCAGCAGCTTATTGAGCGGTCAGCCCCAGCATTTT
. | once | TRBJ1-1 | TRBV14 | CASSRLSGGGTEAFF | TGTGCCAGCAGCCGGCTCAGTGGGGGCGGAACTGAAGCTTTCTTT
. | . | TRBJ2-2 | TRBV6-5 | CASSYLTLAVAGELFF | TGTGCCAGCAGTTACTTGACCTTGGCGGTCGCCGGGGAGCTGTTTTTT
. | once | TRBJ1-3 | TRBV30 | CAWSVAPHVNTIYF | TGTGCCTGGAGTGTAGCGCCCCACGTAAACACCATATATTTT
TRBD1 | . | TRBJ2-4 | TRBV19 | CASRSPTEGANIQYF | TGTGCCAGTAGGTCCCCCACCGAGGGGGCAAACATTCAGTACTTC
. | . | TRBJ1-5 | TRBV30 | CAWSVRTHIRQADQPQHF | TGTGCCTGGAGTGTAAGGACCCATATCCGACAGGCCGATCAGCCCCAGCATTTT
TRBD2 | . | TRBJ2-7 | TRBV6-6 | CASRSPGLAVYEQYF | TGTGCCAGCAGATCTCCGGGACTAGCGGTTTACGAGCAGTACTTC
TRBD1 | . | TRBJ1-1 | TRBV6-1 | CASSEVIRGRTEAFF | TGTGCCAGCAGTGAAGTTATCAGGGGGCGGACTGAAGCTTTCTTT
. | once | TRBJ1-6 | TRBV15 | CATSREGRFKTLHF | TGTGCCACCAGCAGAGAGGGGAGGTTCAAGACCCTCCACTTT
. | . | TRBJ1-1 | TRBV6-6 | CASTQGILNTEAFF | TGTGCCAGCACCCAGGGAATTCTGAACACTGAAGCTTTCTTT
TRBD1 | . | TRBJ2-7 | TRBV28 | CASTPALGRQGYEQYF | TGTGCCAGCACCCCCGCATTGGGCAGACAGGGCTACGAGCAGTACTTC
TRBD2 | . | TRBJ2-7 | TRBV19 | CASSVGLDLGQRSSYEQYF | TGTGCCAGTAGTGTAGGACTAGACCTCGGGCAAAGGAGCTCCTACGAGCAGTACTTC
. | few | TRBJ1-2 | TRBV6-6 | CASLKGGANYGYTF | TGTGCCAGCCTCAAGGGGGGGGCGAACTATGGCTACACCTTC
. | . | TRBJ2-2 | TRBV7-9 | CASSSGLQVGGELFF | TGTGCCAGCAGCTCGGGACTCCAAGTGGGGGGGGAGCTGTTTTTT
. | once | TRBJ1-4 | TRBV5-1 | CASSLAGNTLWSEKLFF | TGCGCCAGCAGCTTGGCCGGGAATACGCTTTGGAGTGAAAAACTGTTTTTT
. | few | TRBJ2-3 | TRBV2 | CASRELVSADTQYF | TGTGCCAGCAGAGAACTAGTAAGCGCAGATACGCAGTATTTT
. | . | TRBJ2-6 | TRBV6-6 | CASSYATSTGANVLTF | TGTGCCAGCAGTTACGCGACATCTACTGGGGCCAACGTCCTGACTTTC
. | . | TRBJ1-2 | TRBV11-1 | CASSRPTEYGYTF | TGTGCCAGCAGCCGGCCGACAGAATATGGCTACACCTTC
TRBD1 | . | TRBJ2-1 | TRBV30 | CAWVTGTGRLNEQFF | TGTGCCTGGGTTACCGGGACAGGGAGATTGAATGAGCAGTTCTTC
. | . | TRBJ2-5 | TRBV27 | CASSSSTEGTQYF | TGTGCCAGCAGCAGTTCAACAGAGGGGACCCAGTACTTC
. | . | TRBJ1-1 | TRBV19 | CASIGGAMNTEAFF | TGTGCCAGTATCGGGGGGGCAATGAACACTGAAGCTTTCTTT
. | few | TRBJ1-1 | TRBV29-1 | CSVAPRGGLNTEAFF | TGCAGCGTTGCTCCCCGGGGAGGATTGAACACTGAAGCTTTCTTT
. | . | TRBJ1-5 | TRBV7-9 | CASSLQGYAQHF | TGTGCCAGCAGCTTACAGGGGTATGCCCAGCATTTT
TRBD1 | few | TRBJ2-3 | TRBV5-1 | CASKVRGTDTQYF | TGCGCCAGCAAAGTCAGGGGGACAGATACGCAGTATTTT
TRBD1 | . | TRBJ2-1 | TRBV7-7 | CASSLGQGYNEQFF | TGTGCTAGCAGCCTGGGACAGGGGTACAATGAGCAGTTCTTC
TRBD1 | few | TRBJ2-2 | TRBV6-1 | CASREQGASGELFF | TGTGCCAGCAGAGAACAGGGGGCAAGCGGGGAGCTGTTTTTT
. | . | TRBJ2-7 | TRBV7-2 | CASSFSAETEQYF | TGTGCCAGCAGCTTCTCGGCGGAGACCGAGCAGTACTTC
TRBD1 | . | TRBJ2-7 | TRBV9 | CASSVGSGTGDYEQYF | TGTGCCAGCAGCGTAGGGAGTGGGACAGGGGACTACGAGCAGTACTTC
TRBD1 | . | TRBJ1-1 | TRBV18 | CASSPRGDLNTEAFF | TGTGCCAGCTCACCCAGGGGGGACTTGAACACTGAAGCTTTCTTT
. | . | TRBJ2-2 | TRBV5-1 | CASSHSGANTGELFF | TGCGCCAGCAGTCACTCGGGGGCGAACACCGGGGAGCTGTTTTTT
. | . | TRBJ1-2 | TRBV7-9 | CASSFAGRGYGYTF | TGTGCCAGCAGCTTTGCGGGCCGGGGCTATGGCTACACCTTC